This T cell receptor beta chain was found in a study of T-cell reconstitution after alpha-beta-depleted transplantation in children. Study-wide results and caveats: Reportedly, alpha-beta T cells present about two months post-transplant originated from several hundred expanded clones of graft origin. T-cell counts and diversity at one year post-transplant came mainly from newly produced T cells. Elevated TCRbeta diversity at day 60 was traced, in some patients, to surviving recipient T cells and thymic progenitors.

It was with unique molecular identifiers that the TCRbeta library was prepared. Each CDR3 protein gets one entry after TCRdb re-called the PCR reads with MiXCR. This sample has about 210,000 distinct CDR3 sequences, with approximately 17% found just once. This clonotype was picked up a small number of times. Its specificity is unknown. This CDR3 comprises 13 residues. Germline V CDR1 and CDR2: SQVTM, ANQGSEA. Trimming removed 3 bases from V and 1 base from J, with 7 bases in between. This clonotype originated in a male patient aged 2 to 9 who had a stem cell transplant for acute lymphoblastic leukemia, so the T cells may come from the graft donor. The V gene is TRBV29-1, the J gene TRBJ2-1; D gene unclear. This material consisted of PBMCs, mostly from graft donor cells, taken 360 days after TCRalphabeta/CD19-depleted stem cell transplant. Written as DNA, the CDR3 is TGCAGCGTTGATATATTATCCTACAATGAGCAGTTCTTC. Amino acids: CSVDILSYNEQFF.